These 20 T cell receptor beta chains came from one sample sequenced in a study of regulatory T cells in long-lasting Graves disease. Investigators prepared the TCR beta libraries by applying iRepertoire HTBI primers and Arm-PCR of CDR3 regions. TCRdb ran MiXCR on the multiplex PCR reads and lists one entry per CDR3 protein. Among 440,000 or so distinct CDR3 sequences, about 15% were seen once, and the ten largest hold roughly 10%. Noted time point: newly diagnosed GD, antithyroid drugs for less than 3 months. The TCR library was made from RNA extracted from PBMCs. The same data also went into a second study, on T cells in Graves' hyperthyroidism and ophthalmopathy.

The specimen was peripheral blood mononuclear cells (PBMCs), collected at new diagnosis, from a patient treated with antithyroid drugs. These receptors all stem from a woman aged 25-40 years with Graves disease.

This clonotype was picked up many times. The rearrangement joins TRBV3-1 to TRBJ1-6, with D possibly TRBD1 on 5 matching bases. Per germline, CDR1 LGHDT and CDR2 YNNKEL (reference sequence). V was shortened by 0 bases and J by 7 bases, with 13 bases between the two germline ends. CDR3 length equals 16 residues. Here the CDR3 DNA reads TGTGCCAGCAGCCAAGAGACCGGGACCGCCAATTCACCCCTCCACTTT. It codes for CASSQETGTANSPLHF.

This clonotype came up many times. J is TRBJ2-5 and V is TRBV13, with 9 bases matching TRBD2. Germline V gives CDR1 PRHDT, CDR2 FYEKMQ (reference sequence). V lost 5 bases, J lost 4 bases, and 11 bases stayed unmatched. The CDR3 runs 16 residues. The DNA for the CDR3 is TGTGCCAGCAGCGTCAGGGGTAGCGGGAGTTTAGAGACCCAGTACTTC. Translated, it gives CASSVRGSGSLETQYF.

This clonotype was recorded at least ten times. The CDR3: CASSSRGAYSTDTQYF. CDR3 DNA: TGTGCCAGCAGTTCGAGAGGGGCATATAGCACAGATACGCAGTATTTT. The chain has TRBV27 and TRBJ2-3, with D perhaps TRBD1 or TRBD2 (5 bases each). Trimming shortened V by 4 bases and J by 0 bases, and 14 bases separated the two germline ends. Germline V CDR1 and CDR2: MNHEY, SMNVEV (reference sequence). This CDR3 spans 16 amino acids.

This clonotype is a singleton in its sample. The chain is built from TRBV7-9 and TRBJ2-2; 9 bases fit TRBD1. J was trimmed by 5 bases and V by 2 bases; bases with no gene match: 6. The CDR3 totals 16 residues. Germline values: CDR1 SEHNR, CDR2 FQNEAQ (reference sequence). CDR3 in amino acids: CASSLSGTGRTGELFF. The CDR3 DNA sequence: TGTGCCAGCAGCTTAAGCGGGACAGGGCGAACCGGGGAGCTGTTTTTT.

This clonotype appeared many times. This chain links TRBV15 with TRBJ2-1; maybe TRBD2 (5 bases). Trimming took 5 bases from V and 6 from J, leaving 8 bases between them. The CDR3 contains 12 residues. The V gene's germline CDR1 is LNHNV and CDR2 YYDKDF (reference sequence). Here the CDR3 DNA reads TGTGCCACCAGCGCACTAGTCAATGAGCAGTTCTTC. Its translation is CATSALVNEQFF.

The chain has TRBV20-1 and TRBJ2-5, with D perhaps TRBD2 (5 bases). CDR3 length: 17 residues. Germline CDR1 DFQATT, CDR2 SNEGSKA (reference sequence). Trimming pared 4 bases from V and 1 base from J, leaving 22 bases between. The CDR3 spells CSAKGSDTNHLQETQYF. The CDR3, as DNA: TGCAGTGCTAAGGGTAGCGACACCAACCACCTCCAAGAGACCCAGTACTTC.

This clonotype was found a few times. The chain couples TRBV27 to TRBJ2-1; 10 nucleotides line up with TRBD2. Germline V gene sequence: CDR1 MNHEY, CDR2 SMNVEV (reference sequence). The CDR3 length is 15 residues. V lost 4 bases to trimming and J lost 3 bases; unmatched junction nucleotides: 3. CDR3 bases: TGTGCCAGCAGTTCTCCTAGCGGGGGCTACAATGAGCAGTTCTTC. Translation: CASSSPSGGYNEQFF.

The chain joins TRBV6-1 to TRBJ2-6, with D perhaps matching TRBD1 (5 bases). V lost 10 bases and J lost 2, with 12 bases in between. The CDR3 sequence is 14 residues long. Germline lookup yields CDR1 MNHNS and CDR2 SASEGT. CDR3 amino acids: CATSDRPGANVLTF. The CDR3 DNA follows: TGTGCCACCTCCGACAGACCTGGGGCCAACGTCCTGACTTTC.

This clonotype was seen many times. This chain links TRBV28 with TRBJ2-3, with D perhaps matching TRBD1 (6 bases). The CDR3 consists of 16 residues. V lost 6 bases to trimming and J lost 1 base, with 17 bases between them. CDR1 is MDHEN and CDR2 is SYDVKM in the germline V gene. CDR3 DNA: TGTGCCAGCAGACCCCCCAGGGGTATAGGCACAGATACGCAGTATTTT. Protein sequence: CASRPPRGIGTDTQYF. Together with reference TRBV28 and TRBJ2-3, the CDR3 gives the full variable domain: DVKVTQSSRYLVKRTGEKVFLECVQDMDHENMFWYRQDPGLGLRLIYFSYDVKMKEKGDIPEGYSVSREKKERFSLILESASTNQTSMYLCASRPPRGIGTDTQYFGPGTRLTVL.

There are many counts of this clonotype. This chain joins TRBV19 and TRBJ2-1, with 7 positions matching TRBD1. After removal of 5 bases from V and 6 bases from J, the junction contained 7 bases not matched to a gene. Germline V CDR1 and CDR2: LNHDA, SQIVND (reference sequence). This CDR3 contains 14 residues. The CDR3 nucleotides read TGTGCCAGTAGTGCCCGGGACAGATTCAATGAGCAGTTCTTC. Its translation is CASSARDRFNEQFF.

V is TRBV7-9 and J is TRBJ1-5, with 9 bases fitting TRBD1. Germline CDR1 is SEHNR and CDR2 is FQNEAQ (reference sequence). The CDR3 sequence is 15 residues long. The trim removed 5 bases at V and 6 bases at J, leaving 8 bases unmatched. The CDR3 DNA follows: TGTGCCAGCAGCACTTCGGGACAGGGTGCTCAGCCCCAGCATTTT. Translated, it gives CASSTSGQGAQPQHF.

This clonotype has a handful of counts. J is TRBJ2-3 and V is TRBV2, with 10 bases matching TRBD2. Germline V lookup: CDR1 SNHLY, CDR2 FYNNEI. The V and J ends lost 7 bases and 5 bases, in that order; junction bases with no gene match: 9. The CDR3 is 15 residues long. This chain's CDR3 is CASIPSGSDGDTQYF. Written as DNA, the CDR3 is TGTGCCAGCATCCCTAGCGGGAGTGATGGAGATACGCAGTATTTT.

Many counts were recorded for this clonotype. V gene TRBV27 combines with J gene TRBJ2-1; 8 nucleotides match TRBD2. Germline assignment: CDR1 MNHEY and CDR2 SMNVEV (reference sequence). After removal of 11 bases from V and 3 bases from J, the junction contained 6 bases not matched to a gene. This CDR3 is built from 13 residues. The CDR3 DNA reads as TGTGCCTCCCGGGGGGGGGACTACAATGAGCAGTTCTTC. It yields the protein CASRGGDYNEQFF.

Ten or more counts support this clonotype. The chain recombines TRBV7-8 with TRBJ1-1, with 8 positions matching TRBD1. This CDR3 is 15 amino acids long. Germline V gene sequence: CDR1 SGHVS, CDR2 FQNEAQ. Trimming removed 1 base from V and 5 bases from J; junction bases left unmatched: 6. This CDR3 is CASSLVVRGLTEAFF. In nucleotides, the CDR3 is TGTGCCAGCAGCTTAGTCGTCAGGGGGCTTACTGAAGCTTTCTTT. Together with reference TRBV7-8 and TRBJ1-1, the CDR3 gives the full variable domain: GAGVSQSPRYKVAKRGQDVALRCDPISGHVSLFWYQQALGQGPEFLTYFQNEAQLDKSGLPSDRFFAERPEGSVSTLKIQRTQQEDSAVYLCASSLVVRGLTEAFFGQGTRLTVV.

This clonotype occurred many times. The J gene is TRBJ2-5, the V gene TRBV18; TRBD1 agrees at 8 bases. This CDR3 has 13 residues. J gave up 4 bases and V 5 bases, and 3 bases lay outside the gene matches. Germline V gene data show CDR1 as KGHSH and CDR2 as LQKENI. CDR3 loop: CASSSGQVETQYF. CDR3 nucleotide sequence: TGTGCCAGCTCATCGGGACAGGTAGAGACCCAGTACTTC.

This clonotype was detected ten times or more. The chain has TRBV7-2 and TRBJ2-3; D is unclear. The germline gives CDR1 SGHTA, CDR2 FQGNSA. Trimming removed 4 bases from V and 5 bases from J, with 13 bases in between. This CDR3 has 14 amino acids. CDR3 sequence (DNA): TGTGCCAGCAGCTCCTGGACGGCAGGAGATACGCAGTATTTT. It encodes CASSSWTAGDTQYF.

This clonotype showed up many times. The CDR3 coding sequence is TGTGCCAGCACCTCCTTAAGCGGGAGGGCCTACAATGAGCAGTTCTTC. Translation: CASTSLSGRAYNEQFF. The genes are TRBV28 and TRBJ2-1; 10 bases fit TRBD2. Germline V gives CDR1 MDHEN, CDR2 SYDVKM. This CDR3 is built from 16 residues. The V gene end was trimmed by 7 bases and the J gene end by 2 bases; junction bases not matched to a gene: 8.

This clonotype was counted at least ten times. The chain carries TRBV11-2 and TRBJ2-1, with D possibly TRBD2 on 5 matching bases. CDR3 length: 15 amino acids. CDR1 and CDR2 (germline): SGHAT, FQNNGV. V shed 0 bases and J shed 5 bases, with 11 bases lying between them. CDR3: CASSLERARNNEQFF. The DNA of the CDR3 is TGTGCCAGCAGCTTAGAGAGGGCTCGGAACAATGAGCAGTTCTTC.

This clonotype was seen at least ten times. V usage is TRBV11-2 and J usage is TRBJ2-2; D is perhaps TRBD2 (6 bases). Germline V CDR1 and CDR2: SGHAT, FQNNGV. The length of the CDR3 is 17 residues. V was clipped by 0 bases and J by 2 bases, with 13 bases between them. This CDR3 is CASSLDAQRANTGELFF. The DNA for the CDR3 is TGTGCCAGCAGCTTAGATGCTCAGCGGGCCAACACCGGGGAGCTGTTTTTT.

Ten or more counts support this clonotype. The chain has TRBV7-2 and TRBJ1-1, with D possibly matching TRBD1 (5 bases). CDR3 length equals 16 residues. Trimming removed 2 bases from V and 6 bases from J, with 19 bases in between. Germline assignment: CDR1 SGHTA and CDR2 FQGNSA. CDR3 residues: CASSLTAGGFGPEAFF. The CDR3 region has the DNA TGTGCCAGCAGCTTAACCGCCGGGGGGTTCGGGCCTGAAGCTTTCTTT.